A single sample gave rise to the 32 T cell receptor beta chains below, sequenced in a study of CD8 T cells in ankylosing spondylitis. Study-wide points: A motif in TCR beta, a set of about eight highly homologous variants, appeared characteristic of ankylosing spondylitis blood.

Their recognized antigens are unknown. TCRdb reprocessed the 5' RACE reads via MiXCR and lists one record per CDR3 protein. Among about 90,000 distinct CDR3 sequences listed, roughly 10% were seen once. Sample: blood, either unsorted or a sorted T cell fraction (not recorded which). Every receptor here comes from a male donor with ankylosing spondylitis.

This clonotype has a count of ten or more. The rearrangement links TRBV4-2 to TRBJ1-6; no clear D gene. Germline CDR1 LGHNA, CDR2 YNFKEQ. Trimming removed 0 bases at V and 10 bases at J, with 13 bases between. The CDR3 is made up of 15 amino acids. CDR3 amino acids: CASSQDHQVGSPLHF. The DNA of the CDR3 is TGTGCCAGCAGCCAAGATCATCAGGTTGGGTCACCCCTCCACTTT.

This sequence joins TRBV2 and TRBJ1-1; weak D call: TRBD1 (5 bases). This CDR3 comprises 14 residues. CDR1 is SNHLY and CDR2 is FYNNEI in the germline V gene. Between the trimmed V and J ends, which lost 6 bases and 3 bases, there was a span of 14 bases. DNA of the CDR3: TGTGCCAGCAGCCATCCGGGGGAATACACTGAAGCTTTCTTT. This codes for CASSHPGEYTEAFF.

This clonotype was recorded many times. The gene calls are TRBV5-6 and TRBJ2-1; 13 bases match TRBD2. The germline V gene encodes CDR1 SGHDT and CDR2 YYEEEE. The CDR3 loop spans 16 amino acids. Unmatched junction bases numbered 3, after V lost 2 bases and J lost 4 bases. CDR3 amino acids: CASSLKLAGGYNEQFF. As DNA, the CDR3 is TGTGCCAGCAGCTTAAAACTAGCGGGAGGGTACAATGAGCAGTTCTTC.

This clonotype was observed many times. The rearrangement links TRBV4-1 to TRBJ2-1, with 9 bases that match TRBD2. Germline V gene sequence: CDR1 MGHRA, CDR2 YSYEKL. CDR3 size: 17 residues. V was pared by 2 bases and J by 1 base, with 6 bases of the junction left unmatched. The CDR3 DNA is TGCGCCAGCAGCCAATCTGAGCTAGCGGGATCCTACAATGAGCAGTTCTTC. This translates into CASSQSELAGSYNEQFF.

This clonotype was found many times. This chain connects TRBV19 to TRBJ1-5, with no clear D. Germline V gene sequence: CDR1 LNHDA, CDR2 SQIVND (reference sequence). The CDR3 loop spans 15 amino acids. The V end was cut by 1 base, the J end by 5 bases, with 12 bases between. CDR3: CASSIVAEGYQPQHF. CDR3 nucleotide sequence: TGTGCCAGTAGTATAGTGGCAGAAGGGTATCAGCCCCAGCATTTT.

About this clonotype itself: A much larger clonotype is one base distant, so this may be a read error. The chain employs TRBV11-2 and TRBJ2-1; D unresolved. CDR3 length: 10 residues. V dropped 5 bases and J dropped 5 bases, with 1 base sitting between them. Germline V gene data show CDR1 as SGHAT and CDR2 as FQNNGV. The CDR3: CASSDNEQFF. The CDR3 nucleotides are TGTGCCAGCAGCGACAATGAGCAGTTCTTC.

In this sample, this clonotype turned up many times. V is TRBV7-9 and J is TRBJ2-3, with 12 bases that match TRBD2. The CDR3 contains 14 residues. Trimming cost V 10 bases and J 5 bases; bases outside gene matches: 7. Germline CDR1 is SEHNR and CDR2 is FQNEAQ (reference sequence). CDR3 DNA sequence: TGTGCCAACCCTCCGGGACTAGCGGGAGATACGCAGTATTTT. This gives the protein CANPPGLAGDTQYF. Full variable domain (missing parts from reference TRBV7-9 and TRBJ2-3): DTGVSQNPRHKITKRGQNVTFRCDPISEHNRLYWYRQTLGQGPEFLTYFQNEAQLEKSRLLSDRFSAERPKGSFSTLEIQRTEQGDSAMYLCANPPGLAGDTQYFGPGTRLTVL.

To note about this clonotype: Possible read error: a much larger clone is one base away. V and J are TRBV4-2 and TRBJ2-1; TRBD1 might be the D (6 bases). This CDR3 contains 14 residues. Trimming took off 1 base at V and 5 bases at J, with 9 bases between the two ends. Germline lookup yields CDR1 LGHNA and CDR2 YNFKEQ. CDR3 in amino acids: CASSQVPGDNEQFF. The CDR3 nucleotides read TGTGCCAGCAGCCAAGTTCCAGGGGACAATGAGCAGTTCTTC.

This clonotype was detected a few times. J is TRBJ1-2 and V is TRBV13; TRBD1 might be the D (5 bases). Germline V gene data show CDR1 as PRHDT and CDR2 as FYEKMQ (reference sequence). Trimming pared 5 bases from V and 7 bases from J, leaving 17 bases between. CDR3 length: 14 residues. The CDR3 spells CASSATGHSPGYTF. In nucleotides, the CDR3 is TGTGCCAGCAGCGCTACAGGACACTCACCTGGCTACACCTTC.

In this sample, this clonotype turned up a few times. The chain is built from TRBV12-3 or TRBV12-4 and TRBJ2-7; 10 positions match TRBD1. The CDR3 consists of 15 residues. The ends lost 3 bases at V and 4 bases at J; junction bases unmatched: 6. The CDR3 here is CASSFMTGGVYEQYF. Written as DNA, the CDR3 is TGTGCCAGCAGTTTTATGACAGGGGGCGTTTACGAGCAGTACTTC.

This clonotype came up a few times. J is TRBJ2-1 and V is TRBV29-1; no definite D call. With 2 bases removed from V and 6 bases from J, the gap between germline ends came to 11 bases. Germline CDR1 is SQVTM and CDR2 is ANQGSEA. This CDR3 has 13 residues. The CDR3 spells CSVENVYSNEQFF. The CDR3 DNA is TGCAGCGTTGAAAACGTCTACTCCAATGAGCAGTTCTTC.

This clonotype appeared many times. CDR3 coding DNA: TGTGCCAGCAGCTTCTCCGGGAGGATCTATGGCTACACCTTC. It is translated as CASSFSGRIYGYTF. The rearrangement joins TRBV7-9 to TRBJ1-2; D is unclear. CDR3 length equals 14 residues. V was trimmed by 3 bases and J by 4 bases, leaving 12 bases between them. Germline CDR1 SEHNR, CDR2 FQNEAQ (reference sequence).

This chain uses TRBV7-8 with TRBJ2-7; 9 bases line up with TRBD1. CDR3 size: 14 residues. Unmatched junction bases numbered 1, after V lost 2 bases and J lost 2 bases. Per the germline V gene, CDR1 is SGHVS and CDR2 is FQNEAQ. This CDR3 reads CASSLRQGAYEQYF. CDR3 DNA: TGTGCCAGCAGCTTAAGACAGGGGGCCTACGAGCAGTACTTC.

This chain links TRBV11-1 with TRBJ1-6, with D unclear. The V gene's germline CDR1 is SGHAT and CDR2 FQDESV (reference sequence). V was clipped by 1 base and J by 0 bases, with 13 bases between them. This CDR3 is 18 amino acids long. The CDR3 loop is CASSLGPGGSSYNSPLHF. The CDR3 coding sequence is TGTGCCAGCAGCTTAGGACCCGGCGGAAGCTCCTATAATTCACCCCTCCACTTT. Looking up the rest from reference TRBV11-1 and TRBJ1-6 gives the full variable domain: EAEVAQSPRYKITEKSQAVAFWCDPISGHATLYWYRQILGQGPELLVQFQDESVVDDSQLPKDRFSAERLKGVDSTLKIQPAELGDSAMYLCASSLGPGGSSYNSPLHFGNGTRLTVT.

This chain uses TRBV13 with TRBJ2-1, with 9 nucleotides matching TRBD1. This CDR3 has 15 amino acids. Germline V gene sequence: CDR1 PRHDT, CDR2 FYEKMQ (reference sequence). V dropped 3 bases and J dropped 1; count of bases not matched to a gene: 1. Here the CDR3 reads CASSFGTGSYNEQFF. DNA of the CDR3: TGTGCCAGCAGCTTCGGGACAGGGTCCTACAATGAGCAGTTCTTC.

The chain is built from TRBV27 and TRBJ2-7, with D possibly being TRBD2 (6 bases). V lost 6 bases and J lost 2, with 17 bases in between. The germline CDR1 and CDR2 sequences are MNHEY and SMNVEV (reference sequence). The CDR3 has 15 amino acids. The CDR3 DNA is TGTGCCAGCAGCCCGGAGTTAGCGGAGCCCTACGAGCAGTACTTC. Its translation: CASSPELAEPYEQYF.

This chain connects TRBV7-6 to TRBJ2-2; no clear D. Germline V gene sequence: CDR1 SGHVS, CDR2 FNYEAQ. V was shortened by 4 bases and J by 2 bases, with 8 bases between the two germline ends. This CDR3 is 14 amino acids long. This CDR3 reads CASSSPGNTGELFF. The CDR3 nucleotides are TGTGCCAGCAGCTCCCCTGGCAACACCGGGGAGCTGTTTTTT.

CDR3 sequence: CASRNAGTGHYGYTF. CDR3 nucleotide sequence: TGTGCCAGCAGAAACGCCGGGACAGGACATTATGGCTACACCTTC. The chain employs TRBV12-3 or TRBV12-4 and TRBJ1-2, with TRBD1 identical over 8 bases. The junction had 11 bases not matched to a gene; V was cut back by 6 bases and J by 5 bases. CDR3 length: 15 residues.

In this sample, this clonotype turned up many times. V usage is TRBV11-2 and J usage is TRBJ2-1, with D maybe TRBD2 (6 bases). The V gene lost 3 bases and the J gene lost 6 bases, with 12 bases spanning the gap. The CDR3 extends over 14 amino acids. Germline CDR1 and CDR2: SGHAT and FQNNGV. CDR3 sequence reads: CASSFGGVGNEQFF. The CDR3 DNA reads TGTGCCAGCAGCTTCGGGGGAGTTGGCAATGAGCAGTTCTTC.

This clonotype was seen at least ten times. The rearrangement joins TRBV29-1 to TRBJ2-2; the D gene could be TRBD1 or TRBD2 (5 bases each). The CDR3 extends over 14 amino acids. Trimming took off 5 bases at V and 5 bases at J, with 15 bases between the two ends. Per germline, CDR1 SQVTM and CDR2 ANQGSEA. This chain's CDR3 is CSVIGGENTGELFF. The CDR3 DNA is TGCAGCGTTATTGGGGGAGAGAATACCGGGGAGCTGTTTTTT.

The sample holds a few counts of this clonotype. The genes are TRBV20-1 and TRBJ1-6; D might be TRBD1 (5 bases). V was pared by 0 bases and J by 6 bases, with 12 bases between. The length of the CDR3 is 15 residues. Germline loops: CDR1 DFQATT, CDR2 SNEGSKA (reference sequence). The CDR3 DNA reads TGCAGTGCTAGAGAAATATGGGACGCTAATTCACCCCTCCACTTT. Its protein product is CSAREIWDANSPLHF.

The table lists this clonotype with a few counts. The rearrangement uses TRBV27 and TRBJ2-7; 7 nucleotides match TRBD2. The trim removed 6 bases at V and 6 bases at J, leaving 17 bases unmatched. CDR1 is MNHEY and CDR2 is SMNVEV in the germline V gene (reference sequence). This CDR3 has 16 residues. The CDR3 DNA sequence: TGTGCCAGCAGCTCAGCCGGGACTACAATCGGAATCGAGCAGTACTTC. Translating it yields CASSSAGTTIGIEQYF.

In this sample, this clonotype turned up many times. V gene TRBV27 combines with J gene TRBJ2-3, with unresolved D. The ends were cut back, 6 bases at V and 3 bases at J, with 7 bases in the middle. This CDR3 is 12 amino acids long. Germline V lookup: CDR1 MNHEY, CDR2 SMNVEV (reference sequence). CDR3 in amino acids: CASSAGTDTQYF. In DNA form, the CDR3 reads TGTGCCAGCAGCGCCGGGACAGATACGCAGTATTTT.

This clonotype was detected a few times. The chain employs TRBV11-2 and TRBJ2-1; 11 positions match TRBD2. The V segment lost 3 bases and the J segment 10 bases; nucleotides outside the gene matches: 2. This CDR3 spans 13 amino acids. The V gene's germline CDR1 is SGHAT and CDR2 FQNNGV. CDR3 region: CASSFGTSGEQFF. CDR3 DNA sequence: TGTGCCAGCAGCTTTGGGACTAGCGGAGAGCAGTTCTTC.

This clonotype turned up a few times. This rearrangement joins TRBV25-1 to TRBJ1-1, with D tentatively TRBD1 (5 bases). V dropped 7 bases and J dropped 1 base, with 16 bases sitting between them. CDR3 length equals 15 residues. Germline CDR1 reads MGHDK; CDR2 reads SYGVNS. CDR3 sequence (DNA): TGTGCCAGCACCCCTCCCGGGGACTCGAACACTGAAGCTTTCTTT. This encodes CASTPPGDSNTEAFF.

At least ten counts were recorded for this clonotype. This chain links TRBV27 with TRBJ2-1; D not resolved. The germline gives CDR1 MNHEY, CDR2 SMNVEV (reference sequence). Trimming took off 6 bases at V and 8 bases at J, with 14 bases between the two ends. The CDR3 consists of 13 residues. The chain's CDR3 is CASSHGSGDEQFF. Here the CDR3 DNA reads TGTGCCAGCAGCCACGGAAGTGGGGATGAGCAGTTCTTC.

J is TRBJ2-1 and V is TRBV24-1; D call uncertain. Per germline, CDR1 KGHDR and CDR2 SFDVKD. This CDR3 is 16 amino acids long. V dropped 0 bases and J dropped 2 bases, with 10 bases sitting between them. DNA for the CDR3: TGTGCCACCAGTGATTTGTCAGAAGGGCCCTACAATGAGCAGTTCTTC. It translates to CATSDLSEGPYNEQFF.

The CDR3 nucleotides read TGTGCCAGCAGACCGACTAGCGGAGGCACAGATACGCAGTATTTT. Translated: CASRPTSGGTDTQYF. The V call is TRBV7-9, the J call TRBJ2-3; 9 bases line up with TRBD2. This CDR3 is built from 15 residues. Germline V gene lookup returns CDR1 SEHNR and CDR2 FQNEAQ (reference sequence). After removal of 6 bases from V and 1 base from J, the junction contained 5 bases not matched to a gene. Looking up the rest from reference TRBV7-9 and TRBJ2-3 gives the full variable domain: DTGVSQNPRHKITKRGQNVTFRCDPISEHNRLYWYRQTLGQGPEFLTYFQNEAQLEKSRLLSDRFSAERPKGSFSTLEIQRTEQGDSAMYLCASRPTSGGTDTQYFGPGTRLTVL.

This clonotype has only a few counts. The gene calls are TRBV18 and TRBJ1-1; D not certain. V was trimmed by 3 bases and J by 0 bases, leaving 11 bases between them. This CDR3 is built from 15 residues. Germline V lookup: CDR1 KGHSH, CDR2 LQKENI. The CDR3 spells CASSPVAGMNTEAFF. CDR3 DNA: TGTGCCAGCTCACCGGTCGCAGGAATGAACACTGAAGCTTTCTTT.

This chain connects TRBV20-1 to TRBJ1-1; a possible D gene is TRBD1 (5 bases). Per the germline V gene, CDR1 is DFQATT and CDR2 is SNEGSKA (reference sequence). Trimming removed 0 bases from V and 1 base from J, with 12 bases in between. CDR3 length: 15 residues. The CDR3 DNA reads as TGCAGTGCTAGAGATCCCACAGGCCCGAACACTGAAGCTTTCTTT. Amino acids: CSARDPTGPNTEAFF.

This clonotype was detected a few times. In DNA, the CDR3 is TGTGCCAGCAGCCCCCCTAGGAACACTGAAGCTTTCTTT. Protein: CASSPPRNTEAFF. The gene calls are TRBV11-3 and TRBJ1-1; D is unclear. V was clipped by 5 bases and J by 1 base, with 8 bases between them. The CDR3 is 13 amino acids. In germline, CDR1 is SGHNT, CDR2 YENEEA.

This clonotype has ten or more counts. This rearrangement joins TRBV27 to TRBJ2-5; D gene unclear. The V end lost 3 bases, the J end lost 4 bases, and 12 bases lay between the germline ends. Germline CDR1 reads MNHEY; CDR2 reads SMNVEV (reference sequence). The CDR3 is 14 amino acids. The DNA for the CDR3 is TGTGCCAGCAGTTTGTCTACCCCTGGAGAGACCCAGTACTTC. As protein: CASSLSTPGETQYF.